Sequencing of this T cell receptor beta chain was carried out in a study of response to subunit inactivated influenza vaccine. Study-wide findings and caveats: Seasonal influenza vaccination, on each occasion, was suggested by the authors to recruit few new T cells.

Only a few counts were recorded for this clonotype. No antigen is known for it. Per germline, CDR1 MDHEN and CDR2 SYDVKM. The CDR3 has 15 residues. The V end was cut by 6 bases, the J end by 0 bases, with 12 bases between. TCRdb re-called the RT-PCR reads with MiXCR, one entry per CDR3 protein. The sample consists of 700,000 to 900,000 distinct CDR3 sequences, approximately 21% of them appearing once. Sequenced material: PBMCs from blood, taken 5 days after vaccination. This receptor was taken from a man between 50 and 59 years old who received an inactivated influenza vaccine. The chain employs TRBV28 and TRBJ1-5; D is unresolved. CDR3 bases: TGTGCCAGCAGGCCGGGAGGGTATAGCAATCAGCCCCAGCATTTT. Translating it yields CASRPGGYSNQPQHF.